The 12 T cell receptor beta chains below all came from one sample that was sequenced in a study of Tregs in tolerant kidney transplant recipients. Assay used: immunoSEQ multiplex PCR; TCRdb lists only in-frame clones, some missing. The table records about 100,000 clones, 80% to 95% of them present only once. The sequencing here drew on CD4+ T cells from blood, taken before the transplant. These receptors originate from a human donor who received a combined kidney and bone marrow transplant.

The chain joins TRBV5-1 to TRBJ2-7; 8 bases are shared with TRBD2. Losses at the gene ends were 6 bases for V and 2 bases for J; bases not matched to a gene: 10. There are 15 residues in the CDR3. CDR1 and CDR2 (germline): SGHRS, YFSETQ. The CDR3 DNA reads as TGCGCCAGCATCCCTCGGGAGGGGAGAACCTACGAGCAGTACTTC. It is translated as CASIPREGRTYEQYF.

CDR3 amino acids: CASGQQGYQETQYF. Here the CDR3 DNA reads TGTGCTAGTGGCCAACAGGGATACCAAGAGACCCAGTACTTC. The gene calls are TRBV12-5 and TRBJ2-5, with D possibly being TRBD1 (6 bases). V was clipped by 6 bases and J by 0 bases, with 11 bases between them. Germline V lookup: CDR1 LGHNT, CDR2 FRNRAP. The CDR3 spans 14 residues.

The chain carries TRBV5-1 and TRBJ1-2; TRBD1 is a possible D gene (5 bases). V was shortened by 4 bases and J by 4 bases, with 11 bases between the two germline ends. This CDR3 comprises 13 residues. Germline values: CDR1 SGHRS, CDR2 YFSETQ. The CDR3 region is CASSPGATYGYTF. CDR3 in DNA: TGCGCCAGCAGCCCTGGGGCAACCTATGGCTACACCTTC.

CDR3 DNA sequence: TGTGCCCACAAAGCGTCGTTATCCTACGAGCAGTACTTC. This encodes CAHKASLSYEQYF. The gene calls are TRBV28 and TRBJ2-7; D gene unclear. Germline V gene sequence: CDR1 MDHEN, CDR2 SYDVKM. The CDR3 loop spans 13 amino acids. Trimming removed 11 bases at V and 1 base at J, with 15 bases between.

The CDR3 region has the DNA TGTGCCAGCAGCCGACAGCCGAGCTCCTACGAGCAGTACTTC. The encoded protein is CASSRQPSSYEQYF. The rearrangement uses TRBV7-8 and TRBJ2-7; a weak D match, TRBD1 (5 bases). Germline V lookup: CDR1 SGHVS, CDR2 FQNEAQ. The CDR3 covers 14 residues. Trimming took 5 bases from V and 0 from J, leaving 11 bases between them. Full variable domain (outside the CDR3, taken from reference TRBV7-8 and TRBJ2-7): GAGVSQSPRYKVAKRGQDVALRCDPISGHVSLFWYQQALGQGPEFLTYFQNEAQLDKSGLPSDRFFAERPEGSVSTLKIQRTQQEDSAVYLCASSRQPSSYEQYFGPGTRLTVT.

The chain uses TRBV18 and TRBJ1-3, with D tentatively TRBD1 (6 bases). Germline V gene data show CDR1 as KGHSH and CDR2 as LQKENI. The V gene lost 2 bases and the J gene lost 3 bases, with 11 bases spanning the gap. The CDR3 loop spans 15 amino acids. The CDR3: CASSPGRGDGNTIYF. The CDR3 DNA sequence: TGTGCCAGCTCACCAGGCAGGGGTGATGGAAACACCATATATTTT. Combining the CDR3 with reference TRBV18 and TRBJ1-3 gives the whole variable domain NAGVMQNPRHLVRRRGQEARLRCSPMKGHSHVYWYRQLPEEGLKFMVYLQKENIIDESGMPKERFSAEFPKEGPSILRIQQVVRGDSAAYFCASSPGRGDGNTIYFGEGSWLTVV.

The chain combines TRBV6-1 with TRBJ2-7, with TRBD1 matching over 7 bases. Germline V gene data show CDR1 as MNHNS and CDR2 as SASEGT. CDR3 size: 14 residues. V gave up 7 bases and J gave up 2 bases; unmatched junction bases: 8. CDR3 in amino acids: CASNQRGQPYEQYF. DNA of the CDR3: TGTGCCAGCAACCAACGGGGACAGCCCTACGAGCAGTACTTC.

The chain uses TRBV30 and TRBJ2-5; possibly TRBD1 for D (6 bases). The V gene lost 2 bases and the J gene lost 5 bases, with 12 bases spanning the gap. The CDR3 has 13 amino acids. In germline, CDR1 is GTSNPN, CDR2 SVGIG (reference sequence). The CDR3 reads CAWSPRGWETQYF. The CDR3 DNA is TGTGCCTGGAGTCCCAGGGGATGGGAGACCCAGTACTTC.

V and J are TRBV29-1 and TRBJ1-1; 8 positions match TRBD1. The CDR3 has 13 residues. The junction had 0 bases not matched to a gene; V was cut back by 2 bases and J by 1 base. CDR1 is SQVTM and CDR2 is ANQGSEA in the germline V gene. This CDR3 reads CSVEQGANTEAFF. For the CDR3, the DNA is TGCAGCGTTGAACAGGGGGCGAACACTGAAGCTTTCTTT.

V and J are TRBV9 and TRBJ2-5; D is perhaps TRBD1 (6 bases). Gene TRBJ2-7 matches the end of the DNA better, so the J call may be wrong. The CDR3 length is 14 residues. Germline CDR1 SGDLS, CDR2 YYNGEE. For the CDR3, the DNA is TGTGCCAGCAGCGGTGACAGGTACCCCTACGAGCAGTACTTC. Translation gives CASSGDRYPYEQYF.

V usage is TRBV6-6 and J usage is TRBJ2-7, with a weak D call TRBD2 (5 bases). This CDR3 has 15 residues. Per the germline V gene, CDR1 is MNHNY and CDR2 is SVGAGI (reference sequence). V shed 4 bases and J shed 3 bases, with 16 bases lying between them. CDR3 nucleotide sequence: TGTGCCAGCAGTTTGACTAAGTTCATGGACTACGAGCAGTACTTC. As protein: CASSLTKFMDYEQYF.

The chain carries TRBV30 and TRBJ2-7, with D uncertain. CDR1 GTSNPN and CDR2 SVGIG come from the germline V gene (reference sequence). This CDR3 is built from 11 residues. Between the trimmed V and J ends, which lost 4 bases and 1 base, there was a span of 5 bases. DNA of the CDR3: TGTGCCTGGACAGAATCCTACGAGCAGTACTTC. Amino acids: CAWTESYEQYF.